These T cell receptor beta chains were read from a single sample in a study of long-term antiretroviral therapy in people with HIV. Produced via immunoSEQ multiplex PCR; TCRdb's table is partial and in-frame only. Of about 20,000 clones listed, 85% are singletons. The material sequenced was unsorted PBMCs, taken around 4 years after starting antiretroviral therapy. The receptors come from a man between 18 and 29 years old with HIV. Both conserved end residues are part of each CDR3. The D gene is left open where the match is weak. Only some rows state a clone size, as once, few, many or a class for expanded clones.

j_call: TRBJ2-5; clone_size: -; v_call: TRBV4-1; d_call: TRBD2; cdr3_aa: CASSQVQAGVILETQYF; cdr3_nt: TGCGCCAGCAGCCAAGTTCAAGCGGGGGTAATCTTAGAGACCCAGTACTTC
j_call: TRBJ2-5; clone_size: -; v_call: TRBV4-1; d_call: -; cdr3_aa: CASSLTVQETQYF; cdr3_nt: TGCGCCAGCAGCCTGACAGTTCAAGAGACCCAGTACTTC
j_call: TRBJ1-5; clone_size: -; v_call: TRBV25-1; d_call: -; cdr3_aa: CASSDSNQPQHF; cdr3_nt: TGTGCCAGCAGTGACAGCAATCAGCCCCAGCATTTT
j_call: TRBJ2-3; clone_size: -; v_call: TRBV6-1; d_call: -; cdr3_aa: CASRGATDTQYF; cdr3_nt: TGTGCCAGCAGGGGGGCTACAGATACGCAGTATTTT
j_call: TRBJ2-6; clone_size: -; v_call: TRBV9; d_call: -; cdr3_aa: CASKQSRANVLTF; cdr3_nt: TGTGCCAGCAAACAAAGTCGGGCCAACGTCCTGACTTTC
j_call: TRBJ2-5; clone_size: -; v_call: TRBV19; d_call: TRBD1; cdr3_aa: CASSIIPTGEETQYF; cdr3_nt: TGTGCCAGTAGTATCATCCCGACAGGGGAAGAGACCCAGTACTTC
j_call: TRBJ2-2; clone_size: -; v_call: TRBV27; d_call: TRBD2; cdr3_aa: CASRLAGPTGELFF; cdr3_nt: TGTGCCAGCAGACTAGCGGGACCCACCGGGGAGCTGTTTTTT
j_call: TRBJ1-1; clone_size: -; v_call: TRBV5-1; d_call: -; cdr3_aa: CASSLATGTKDTEAFF; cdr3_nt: TGCGCCAGCAGCTTGGCTACCGGGACGAAGGACACTGAAGCTTTCTTT
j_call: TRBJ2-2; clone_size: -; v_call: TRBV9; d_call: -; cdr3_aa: CASRPGGVNTGELFF; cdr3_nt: TGTGCCAGCAGGCCGGGCGGGGTAAACACCGGGGAGCTGTTTTTT
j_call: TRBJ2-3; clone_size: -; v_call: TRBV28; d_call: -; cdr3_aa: CATAGYTDTQYF; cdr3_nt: TGTGCCACCGCAGGTTACACAGATACGCAGTATTTT
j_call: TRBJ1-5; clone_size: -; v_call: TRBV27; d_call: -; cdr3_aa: CASSPVYSNQPQHF; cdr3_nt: TGTGCCAGCAGCCCGGTCTATAGCAATCAGCCCCAGCATTTT
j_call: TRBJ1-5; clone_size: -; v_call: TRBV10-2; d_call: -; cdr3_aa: CASIDQFNQPQHF; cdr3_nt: TGCGCCAGCATCGATCAGTTCAATCAGCCCCAGCATTTT
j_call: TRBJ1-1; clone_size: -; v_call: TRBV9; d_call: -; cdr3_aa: CASSVLDGTEAFF; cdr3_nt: TGTGCCAGCAGCGTTTTGGACGGTACTGAAGCTTTCTTT
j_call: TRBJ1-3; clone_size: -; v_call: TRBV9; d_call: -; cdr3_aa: CASSVTAYSGNTIYF; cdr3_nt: TGTGCCAGCAGCGTTACAGCTTACTCTGGAAACACCATATATTTT
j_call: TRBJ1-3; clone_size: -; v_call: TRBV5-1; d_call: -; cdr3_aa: CASSSGGIEPGKYF; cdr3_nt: TGCGCCAGCAGCTCCGGAGGGATAGAACCGGGGAAATATTTT
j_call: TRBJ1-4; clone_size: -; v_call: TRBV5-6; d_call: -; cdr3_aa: CASSVPGDSNEKLFF; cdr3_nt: TGTGCCAGCAGCGTACCAGGGGATTCAAATGAAAAACTGTTTTTT
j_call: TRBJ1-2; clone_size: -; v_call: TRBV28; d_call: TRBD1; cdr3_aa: CASRSGQSYYGYTF; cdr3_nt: TGTGCCAGCAGGTCGGGACAGTCCTACTATGGCTACACCTTC
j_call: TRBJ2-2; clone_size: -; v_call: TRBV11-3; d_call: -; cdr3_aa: CASSSHRDTGELFF; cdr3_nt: TGTGCCAGCAGCAGTCACAGGGACACCGGGGAGCTGTTTTTT
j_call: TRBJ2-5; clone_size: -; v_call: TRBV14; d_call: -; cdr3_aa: CASSQDWPVWETQYF; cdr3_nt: TGTGCCAGCAGCCAAGATTGGCCCGTCTGGGAGACCCAGTACTTC
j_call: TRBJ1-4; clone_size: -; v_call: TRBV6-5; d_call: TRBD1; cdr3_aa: CASSPGGDEEKLFF; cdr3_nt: TGTGCCAGCAGCCCAGGGGGGGATGAAGAAAAACTGTTTTTT
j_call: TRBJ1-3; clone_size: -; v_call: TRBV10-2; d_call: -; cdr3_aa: CAIQDPFSGNTIYF; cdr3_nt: TGCGCCATCCAGGACCCATTCTCTGGAAACACCATATATTTT
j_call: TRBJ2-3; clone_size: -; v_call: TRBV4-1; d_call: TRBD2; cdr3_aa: CASSLGRTSGGTDTQYF; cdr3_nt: TGCGCCAGCAGCCTTGGCAGGACTAGCGGGGGCACAGATACGCAGTATTTT
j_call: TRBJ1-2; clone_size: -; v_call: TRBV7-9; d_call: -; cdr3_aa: CASSFTSQGTSGYTF; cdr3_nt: TGTGCCAGCAGCTTTACGTCCCAGGGGACGAGTGGCTACACCTTC
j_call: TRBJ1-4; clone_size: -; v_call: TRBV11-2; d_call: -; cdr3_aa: CASSLDRQSTNEKLFF; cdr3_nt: TGTGCCAGCAGCTTAGATAGGCAGTCTACTAATGAAAAACTGTTTTTT
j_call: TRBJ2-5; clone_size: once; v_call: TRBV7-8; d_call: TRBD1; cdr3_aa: CASSLYRGETQYF; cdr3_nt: TGTGCCAGCAGCTTATACAGGGGAGAGACCCAGTACTTC
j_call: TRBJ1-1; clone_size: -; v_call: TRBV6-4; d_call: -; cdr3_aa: CASSRLENTEAFF; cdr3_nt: TGTGCCAGCAGTAGGTTGGAGAACACTGAAGCTTTCTTT
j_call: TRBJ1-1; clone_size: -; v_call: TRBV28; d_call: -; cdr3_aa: CASSGQVMNTEAFF; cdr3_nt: TGTGCCAGCAGTGGGCAGGTCATGAACACTGAAGCTTTCTTT
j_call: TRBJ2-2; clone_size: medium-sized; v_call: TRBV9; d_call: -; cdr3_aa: CASSVDRDDIGDTGELFF; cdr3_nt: TGTGCCAGCAGCGTAGACAGGGACGATATCGGGGACACCGGGGAGCTGTTTTTT
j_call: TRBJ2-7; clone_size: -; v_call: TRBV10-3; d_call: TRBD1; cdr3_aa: CASITGTGVYEQYF; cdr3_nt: TGTGCCTCAATTACCGGGACAGGGGTCTACGAGCAGTACTTC
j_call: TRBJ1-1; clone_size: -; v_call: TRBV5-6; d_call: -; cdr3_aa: CASSPVQARNTEAFF; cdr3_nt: TGTGCCAGCAGCCCAGTACAGGCCAGAAACACTGAAGCTTTCTTT
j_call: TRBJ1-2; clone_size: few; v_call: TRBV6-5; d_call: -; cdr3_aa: CASSYLPGAADGYTF; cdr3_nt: TGTGCCAGCAGTTACTTACCAGGGGCCGCTGATGGCTACACCTTC
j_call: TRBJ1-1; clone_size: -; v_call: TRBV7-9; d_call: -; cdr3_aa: CASSRRALGGAFF; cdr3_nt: TGTGCCAGCAGCCGAAGAGCTCTCGGCGGAGCGTTCTTT
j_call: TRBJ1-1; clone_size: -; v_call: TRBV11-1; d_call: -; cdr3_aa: CASSLRGQLVTEAFF; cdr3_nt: TGTGCCAGCAGCTTAAGAGGACAGTTGGTCACTGAAGCTTTCTTT
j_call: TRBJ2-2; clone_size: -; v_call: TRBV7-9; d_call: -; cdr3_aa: CASSLVSGNTGELFF; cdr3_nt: TGTGCCAGCAGCTTAGTTTCAGGGAACACCGGGGAGCTGTTTTTT
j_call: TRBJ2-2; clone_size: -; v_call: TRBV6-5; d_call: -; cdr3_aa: CASSYLRGANTGELFF; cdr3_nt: TGTGCCAGCAGTTATCTGCGGGGCGCGAACACCGGGGAGCTGTTTTTT
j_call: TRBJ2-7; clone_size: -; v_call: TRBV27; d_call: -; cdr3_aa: CASSLLAGSPYEQYF; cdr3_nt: TGTGCCAGCAGTTTATTGGCAGGGTCCCCCTACGAGCAGTACTTC
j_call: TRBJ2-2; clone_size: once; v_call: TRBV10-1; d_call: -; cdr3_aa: CASSPDTTGELFF; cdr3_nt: TGCGCCAGCAGCCCTGACACCACCGGGGAGCTGTTTTTT
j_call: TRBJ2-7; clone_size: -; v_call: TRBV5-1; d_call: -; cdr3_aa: CASSPPEVEGGEQYF; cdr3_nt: TGCGCCAGCAGTCCACCCGAGGTGGAAGGAGGCGAGCAGTACTTC
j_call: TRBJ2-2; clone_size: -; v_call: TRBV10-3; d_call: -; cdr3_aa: CAIRPGEFGELFF; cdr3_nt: TGTGCCATCCGGCCAGGGGAGTTCGGGGAGCTGTTTTTT
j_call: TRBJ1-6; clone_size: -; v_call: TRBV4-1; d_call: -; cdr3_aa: CASSQDRRRGNSPLHF; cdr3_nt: TGCGCCAGCAGCCAAGATAGGCGGAGGGGGAATTCACCCCTCCACTTT
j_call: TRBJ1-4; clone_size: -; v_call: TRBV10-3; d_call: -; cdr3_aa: CAITAAWGTSPPNEKLFF; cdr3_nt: TGTGCCATAACCGCAGCGTGGGGAACCTCTCCCCCTAATGAAAAACTGTTTTTT
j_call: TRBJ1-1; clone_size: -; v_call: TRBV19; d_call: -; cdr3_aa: CASSRTWDRLNTEAFF; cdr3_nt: TGTGCCAGTAGTAGAACCTGGGACCGCTTGAACACTGAAGCTTTCTTT
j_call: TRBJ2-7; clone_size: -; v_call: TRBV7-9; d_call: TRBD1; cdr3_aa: CAGQTGGYEEQYF; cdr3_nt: TGTGCCGGACAGACAGGGGGATACGAAGAGCAGTACTTC
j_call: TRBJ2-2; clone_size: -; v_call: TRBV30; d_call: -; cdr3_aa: CAWRFTGELFF; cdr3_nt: TGTGCCTGGCGGTTCACCGGGGAGCTGTTTTTT
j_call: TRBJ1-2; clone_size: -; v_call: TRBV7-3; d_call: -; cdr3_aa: CASSLTGNPNYGYTF; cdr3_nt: TGTGCCAGCAGCTTAACTGGGAACCCTAACTATGGCTACACCTTC
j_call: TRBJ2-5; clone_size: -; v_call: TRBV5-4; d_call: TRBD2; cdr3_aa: CASSLWGTSRETQYF; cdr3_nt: TGTGCCAGCAGCTTGTGGGGGACTAGCAGGGAGACCCAGTACTTC
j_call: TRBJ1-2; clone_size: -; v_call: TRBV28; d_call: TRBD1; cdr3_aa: CASLRDRVDGYTF; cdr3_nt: TGTGCCAGCCTTCGGGACAGGGTGGATGGCTACACCTTC
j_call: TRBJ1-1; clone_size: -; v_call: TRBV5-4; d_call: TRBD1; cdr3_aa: CASSLRTGKTFF; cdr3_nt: TGTGCCAGCAGCCTTAGGACAGGGAAGACTTTCTTT
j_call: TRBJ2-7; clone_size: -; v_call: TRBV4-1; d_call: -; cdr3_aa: CASSQSPVDRTLSYEQYF; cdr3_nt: TGCGCCAGCAGCCAATCCCCCGTCGACAGGACGCTCTCCTACGAGCAGTACTTC
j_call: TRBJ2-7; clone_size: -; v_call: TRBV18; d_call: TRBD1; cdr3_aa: CASSHLGTGEDEQYF; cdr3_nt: TGTGCCAGCTCACACCTCGGGACAGGGGAGGACGAGCAGTACTTC
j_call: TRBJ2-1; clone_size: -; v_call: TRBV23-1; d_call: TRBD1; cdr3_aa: CASLTGAYNEQFF; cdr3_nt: TGCGCCAGTTTGACAGGGGCCTACAATGAGCAGTTCTTC
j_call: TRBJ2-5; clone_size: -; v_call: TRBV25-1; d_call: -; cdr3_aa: CASSGGEFRETQYF; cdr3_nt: TGTGCCAGCAGTGGGGGGGAGTTTCGTGAGACCCAGTACTTC
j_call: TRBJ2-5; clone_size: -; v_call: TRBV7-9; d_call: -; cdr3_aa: CASSSRVVKETQYF; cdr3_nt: TGTGCCAGCAGCTCCCGGGTTGTAAAGGAGACCCAGTACTTC
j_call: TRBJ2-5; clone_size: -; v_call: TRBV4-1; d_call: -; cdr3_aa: CASSQEASEETQYF; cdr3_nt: TGCGCCAGCAGCCAAGAAGCCTCAGAAGAGACCCAGTACTTC
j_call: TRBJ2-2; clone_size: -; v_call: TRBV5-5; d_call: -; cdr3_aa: CASSLTAPTGELFF; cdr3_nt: TGTGCCAGCAGCTTAACGGCCCCCACCGGGGAGCTGTTTTTT
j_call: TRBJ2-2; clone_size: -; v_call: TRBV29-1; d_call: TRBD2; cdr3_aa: CSVELTSGGSNTGELFF; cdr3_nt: TGCAGCGTTGAACTGACTAGCGGGGGGAGCAACACCGGGGAGCTGTTTTTT
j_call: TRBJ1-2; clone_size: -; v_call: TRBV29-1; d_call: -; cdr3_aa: CSVDRLGDYGYTF; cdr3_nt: TGCAGCGTTGATAGGTTGGGTGACTATGGCTACACCTTC
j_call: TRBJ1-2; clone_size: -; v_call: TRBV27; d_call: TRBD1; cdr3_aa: CASTRTGDYGYTF; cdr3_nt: TGTGCCAGCACAAGGACAGGGGACTATGGCTACACCTTC
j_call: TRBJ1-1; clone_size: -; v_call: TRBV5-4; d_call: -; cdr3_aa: CASSLRPHPEAFF; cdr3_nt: TGTGCCAGCAGCTTGCGACCACACCCTGAAGCTTTCTTT
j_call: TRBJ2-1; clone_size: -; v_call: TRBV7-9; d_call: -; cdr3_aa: CASSLFRLNEQFF; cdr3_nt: TGTGCCAGCAGCTTATTTAGGCTCAATGAGCAGTTCTTC